The clone carrying this TCR beta chain was seen only a few times. The antigen remains unidentified. Caucasian individuals from Russia who were healthy and aged roughly 6 to 95 acted as donors. Per-sample yields of isolated PBMCs were at least 6 million. The sample comes from a study of blood T cells in healthy people across ages. Germline trimming cut 2 bases from V and 8 bases from J; bases unmatched to any gene: 4. The CDR3 runs 14 residues. From germline, CDR1 is GTSNPN and CDR2 SVGIG (reference sequence). Broader study findings: Unknown CMV status may confound age-related changes in expanded clones.

A second PCR of 7 to 11 cycles used a sample-barcoded 5' primer and a J-beta primer mix. All cDNA molecules were each tagged by a template-switch adaptor with 12 random nucleotides. MiXCR, applied by TCRdb to the 5' RACE reads, yields one record per CDR3 protein. Found here are about a million distinct CDR3 sequences, roughly half of them singletons; the top ten hold 20% to 25%. This receptor was obtained from a woman aged 60 to 75 in good health. The chain is built from TRBV30 and TRBJ1-6, with 9 bases aligning to TRBD1. The sample comprised blood. The DNA of the CDR3 is TGTGCCTGGAGTTCGGGACAGGGAGATTCACCCCTCCACTTT. Translated, it gives CAWSSGQGDSPLHF.